The 22 T cell receptor beta chains below all came from one sample that was sequenced in a study of T cell responses to AZD1222 COVID-19 vaccine. Libraries were prepared by immunoSEQ multiplex PCR; TCRdb keeps only in-frame clonotypes and omits some of them. The sample lists about 110,000 clones; 70% to 90% were seen once. Sample: peripheral blood, taken 28 days after the second AZD1222 dose. These receptors came from an adult who received the AZD1222 COVID-19 vaccine.

The chain links TRBV12-3 or TRBV12-4 to TRBJ2-7, with TRBD2 as a possible D gene (5 bases). The CDR3 spans 13 residues. V shed 3 bases and J shed 6 bases, with 12 bases lying between them. CDR3: CASSLREFGEQYF. Here the CDR3 DNA reads TGTGCCAGCAGTTTGAGGGAATTCGGCGAGCAGTACTTC.

This sequence joins TRBV3-1 (or the pseudogene TRBV3-2) and TRBJ1-6, with D possibly TRBD1 on 5 matching bases. The CDR3 consists of 16 residues. In germline, CDR1 is LGHDT, CDR2 YNNKEL (reference sequence). Trimming shortened V by 0 bases and J by 6 bases, and 12 bases separated the two germline ends. CDR3: CASSQDSEGFNSPLHF. The CDR3 nucleotides read TGTGCCAGCAGCCAAGATAGCGAGGGGTTTAATTCACCCCTCCACTTT.

The chain links TRBV12-3 or TRBV12-4 to TRBJ2-3; weak D call: TRBD1 (6 bases). The CDR3 loop spans 12 amino acids. Trimming removed 5 bases at V and 14 bases at J, with 17 bases between. The CDR3 reads CASSLGTRRRYF. The CDR3 coding sequence is TGTGCCAGCAGTCTAGGGACAAGAAGGAGGTATTTT.

This sequence joins TRBV28 and TRBJ1-6; 7 bases are a match to TRBD1. The CDR3 extends over 14 amino acids. The junction had 9 bases not matched to a gene; V was cut back by 6 bases and J by 10 bases. Germline-derived CDR1 and CDR2 are MDHEN and SYDVKM. The CDR3 DNA reads as TGTGCCAGCAGGGGAACAGGGGCACGGTCACCCCTCCACTTT. Amino acids: CASRGTGARSPLHF.

The V and J genes are TRBV7-2 and TRBJ2-7, with D maybe TRBD1 (5 bases). Germline values: CDR1 SGHTA, CDR2 FQGNSA. V lost 1 base and J 5 bases, leaving 15 bases between the germline ends. The CDR3 spans 15 residues. The CDR3 region is CASSLGGQGSNEQYF. The CDR3 bases are TGTGCCAGCAGCTTAGGGGGCCAGGGTTCCAACGAGCAGTACTTC.

The chain joins TRBV5-1 to TRBJ1-1, with D possibly TRBD1 on 6 matching bases. The germline V gene has CDR1 SGHRS and CDR2 YFSETQ. This CDR3 region has 15 residues. Trimming removed 0 bases at V and 5 bases at J, with 14 bases between. The CDR3, as DNA: TGCGCCAGCAGCTTGGTTGGGGGCGAGGGGACTGAAGCTTTCTTT. This translates into CASSLVGGEGTEAFF.

The gene calls are TRBV5-1 and TRBJ2-1; the D is unclear. CDR1 is SGHRS and CDR2 is YFSETQ in the germline V gene. V was pared by 5 bases and J by 0 bases, with 18 bases between. The CDR3 is 17 residues long. CDR3 sequence reads: CASRSGASRSSYNEQFF. Here the CDR3 DNA reads TGCGCCAGCAGGTCCGGTGCCTCACGGAGCTCCTACAATGAGCAGTTCTTC.

This clone was recorded once. V gene TRBV4-3 combines with J gene TRBJ2-6; D is uncertain. Germline V gene data show CDR1 as LGHNA and CDR2 as YSLEER. V gave up 0 bases and J gave up 0 bases, with 9 bases separating them. This CDR3 region has 17 residues. The CDR3 DNA follows: TGCGCCAGCAGCCAAGATGGGCTGCCCTCTGGGGCCAACGTCCTGACTTTC. It encodes CASSQDGLPSGANVLTF.

The chain carries TRBV7-9 and TRBJ1-1, with D possibly TRBD1 on 6 matching bases. This CDR3 is built from 17 residues. Deletions cut 4 bases from V and 2 bases from J, with 20 bases between. Germline CDR1 SEHNR, CDR2 FQNEAQ (reference sequence). For the CDR3, the DNA is TGTGCCAGCAGCTACCTAGTAGGCCAGGGGAGAAACACTGAAGCTTTCTTT. This encodes CASSYLVGQGRNTEAFF.

The J gene is TRBJ1-1, the V gene TRBV11-3; D ambiguous. V dropped 2 bases and J dropped 1 base, with 5 bases sitting between them. This CDR3 spans 13 amino acids. The germline V gene has CDR1 SGHNT and CDR2 YENEEA. In DNA form, the CDR3 reads TGTGCCAGCAGCTTAAGTAGGAACACTGAAGCTTTCTTT. This codes for CASSLSRNTEAFF.

The V gene is TRBV24-1, the J gene TRBJ2-2, with D possibly being TRBD1 (6 bases). Germline CDR1 and CDR2: KGHDR and SFDVKD. V was clipped by 3 bases and J by 5 bases, with 12 bases between them. The CDR3 contains 15 residues. The CDR3 here is CATSDRTEPTGELFF. Here the CDR3 DNA reads TGTGCCACCAGTGATCGGACAGAACCGACCGGGGAGCTGTTTTTT.

Here the CDR3 DNA reads TGTGCCAGCAGTTCGAGGGGTGAAAAACTGTTTTTT. This gives the protein CASSSRGEKLFF. The chain recombines TRBV12-3 or TRBV12-4 with TRBJ1-4; D is possibly TRBD1 (5 bases). This CDR3 contains 12 residues. Trimming took 4 bases from V and 7 from J, leaving 7 bases between them.

The gene calls are TRBV7-2 and TRBJ1-1; D gene unclear. Germline CDR1 and CDR2: SGHTA and FQGNSA. The CDR3 loop spans 16 amino acids. V was pared by 1 base and J by 4 bases, with 16 bases between. The CDR3 DNA is TGTGCCAGCAGCTTAGTATTCCAGCTGGTTGGCACTGAAGCTTTCTTT. Amino acid sequence: CASSLVFQLVGTEAFF.

This clone was counted once. The rearrangement joins TRBV2 to TRBJ1-2; 7 bases agree with TRBD1. The CDR3 spans 14 residues. CDR1 SNHLY and CDR2 FYNNEI come from the germline V gene. The J segment lost 3 bases and the V segment lost 7 bases, leaving 8 bases of the junction unmatched. As DNA, the CDR3 is TGTGCCAGCACCGAGACAGGGATTGACTATGGCTACACCTTC. Translation gives CASTETGIDYGYTF.

The chain joins TRBV12-3 or TRBV12-4 to TRBJ1-3; 7 bases align to TRBD1. This CDR3 is built from 13 residues. V gave up 5 bases and J gave up 8 bases; unmatched junction bases: 6. In DNA, the CDR3 is TGTGCCAGCAGTCCGGGACAGTCGTACACCATATATTTT. It is translated as CASSPGQSYTIYF.

This chain uses TRBV12-3 or TRBV12-4 with TRBJ1-2; D is unclear. The CDR3 extends over 12 amino acids. Trimming stripped 5 bases from V and 6 bases from J, with 10 bases between. CDR3 DNA sequence: TGTGCCAGCAGTAGGATTGGAGATGGCTACACCTTC. Its translation: CASSRIGDGYTF.

This chain connects TRBV29-1 to TRBJ2-7, with 7 bases lining up with TRBD1. The CDR3 sequence is 15 residues long. Germline CDR1 and CDR2: SQVTM and ANQGSEA. V was pared by 6 bases and J by 1 base, with 12 bases of the junction left unmatched. The CDR3 nucleotides read TGCAGCGTAGCGGAACCGGGACAGCCTTCCTACGAGCAGTACTTC. Translated, it gives CSVAEPGQPSYEQYF.

The chain has TRBV28 and TRBJ1-3; unclear D gene. V was pared by 0 bases and J by 0 bases, with 12 bases between. The CDR3 consists of 17 residues. CDR1 and CDR2 from the germline V gene are MDHEN and SYDVKM. CDR3 coding DNA: TGTGCCAGCAGTTTATGGTCCGCGGACGGCTCTGGAAACACCATATATTTT. This sequence encodes CASSLWSADGSGNTIYF.

This clone appeared a single time. The chain uses TRBV9 and TRBJ2-2, with 7 nucleotides matching TRBD1. From germline, CDR1 is SGDLS and CDR2 YYNGEE. The CDR3 spans 14 residues. V trimming: 3 bases; J trimming: 5 bases; junction bases outside the gene matches: 4. In nucleotides, the CDR3 is TGTGCCAGCAGCGCAGGGACAGAGACCGGGGAGCTGTTTTTT. Its protein is CASSAGTETGELFF.

Written as DNA, the CDR3 is TGTGCCAGCAGTTTAGCGGCCGTAACGAATACTGAAGCTTTCTTT. As protein: CASSLAAVTNTEAFF. V and J are TRBV28 and TRBJ1-1; D gene unclear. V was clipped by 2 bases and J by 5 bases, with 15 bases between them. The CDR3 contains 15 residues. CDR1 is MDHEN, CDR2 SYDVKM, per germline.

On this clone itself: Germline is not matched at one junction end, which may reflect a read error. V and J are TRBV12-5 and TRBJ2-3; D is perhaps TRBD1 (5 bases). Germline V lookup: CDR1 LGHNT, CDR2 FRNRAP. The CDR3 consists of 15 residues. The CDR3, as DNA: TGTGCTAGTGGTCTGGTAGAAGGGGGCACAGATACGCAGTATTTT. Translation gives CASGLVEGGTDTQYF.

For the CDR3, the DNA is TGTGCCAGTAAGGACAACTCCTACGAGCAGTACTTC. Translating gives CASKDNSYEQYF. The rearrangement uses TRBV28 and TRBJ2-7; TRBD1 is a possible D gene (5 bases). Trimming cost V 9 bases and J 0 bases, with 9 bases left between them. Germline V gives CDR1 MDHEN, CDR2 SYDVKM. CDR3 length equals 12 residues.